This paragraph reports one TCR beta chain. Which antigen it targets is not known. Libraries were prepared through the immunoSEQ multiplex PCR assay. A mixture of 60 forward primers for TCR Vbeta segments and 13 reverse primers for TCR Jbeta segments was used in the multiplex PCR. A multiplex PCR assay on genomic DNA amplified the CDR3 region of rearranged TCR beta genes. The amplified TCR beta libraries were sequenced on the Illumina HiSeq System as 87-base-pair reads. Per the authors' processing: A later analysis counted about 82 million unique TCR beta chains across the 640 or so repertoires, and 9.5 million to 11 million of these chains were shared by at least two donors. To remove PCR and sequencing errors, raw reads were error-corrected and collapsed into unique sequences using a nearest-neighbor algorithm that merged closely related sequences. V, D and J gene segments were assigned by aligning CDR3 sequences to IMGT reference sequences. Each retained sequence needed at least a six-nucleotide match to both a V gene segment and a J gene segment. Rearrangements were called productive when the CDR3 lacked stop codons and stayed in frame with V and J; all others were non-productive. Following IMGT convention, CDR3 was defined as the stretch from the second conserved V-encoded cysteine up to the conserved J-encoded phenylalanine. In an earlier analysis of approximately 590 of the donors, sequences lacking an unambiguous match to a single V gene segment were excluded. In an earlier analysis of 500 to 750 of the donors, V segments were called functional above 56.7% productive rearrangements and were called segregating when the between-donor standard deviation exceeded 5%. A statistical classification framework was built to diagnose cytomegalovirus status from the catalog of TCR beta chain sequences. A later analysis assigned V and J genes by comparing TCR nucleotide sequences with IMGT/GENE-DB human TR gene sequences. The TCRdist pipeline was used in a later analysis to assign CDR3 sequences and most-parsimonious VDJ recombination scenarios. In a later analysis, every TCR beta chain was defined by the combination of its CDR3 amino acid sequence and its V-gene family, and reads without a unique V-gene family were dropped. As a way to deal with suspected cross-contamination and a sequencing artifact, a later analysis dropped roughly 600 nucleotide sequences that were highly shared and had low generation probability. In a later analysis, a clonal expansion index for each public chain was calculated from normalized within-repertoire ranks of inferred template counts. In a later analysis, generation probabilities were computed using a VDJ recombination model fitted to out-of-frame rearrangements, and the results were checked against IGoR. In a later analysis, hypergeometric tests were used to score TCR-TCR, TCR-HLA and TCR-CMV co-occurrence, with a repertoire-size bias correction applied to TCR pairs. A later analysis estimated false discovery rates by permuting HLA or CMV assignments 20 times. A later analysis grouped co-occurring TCRs with DBSCAN, adding TCRdist sequence similarity when clustering within HLA-allele-positive subsets. Repertoires with fewer than 30,000 or more than 120,000 public chains, plus five repertoires with anomalous nucleotide sharing, were excluded from co-occurrence clustering. TCRdb holds this immuneACCESS table with in-frame rearrangements only. Some clones are missing; in checked studies, unresolved V genes explain under half, and the rest has no known cause. V and J calls and clone size are given by that table; D and trimming were obtained from the DNA. The table kept for this sample lists 60,000 or so clones. Clones ranked in the top ten supply under 10% of the sample.

The cohort consisted of 650 to 700 healthy bone marrow donors. At the time of sampling, all cohort members were nominally healthy, though unrecorded immune exposures were likely present. The donor was CMV seropositive and was included in the group of 250 to 300 seropositive cohort members. A peripheral blood sample was collected from each donor, and TCR beta sequencing was performed on peripheral blood mononuclear cells. The Qiagen DNeasy Blood Extraction Kit was used to extract genomic DNA from the blood cell samples. The sample is drawn from a study of cytomegalovirus exposure and HLA in healthy donors (TCRdb year 2017). For context, the study as a whole: According to an earlier analysis of several hundred of the donors, about 179 million T cells yielded roughly 110 million unique TCR beta sequences and approximately 280 Gb of sequence data. In the later analysis, no new phenotypic data were used to find candidate immune exposures; instead, reliance was placed on TCR beta sequences and their occurrence across donors. The T cell repertoires of under 750 subjects were profiled by immunosequencing and related to cytomegalovirus serostatus. The number of donors typed differed by locus, with about 629-640 for A, B, C, DRB1 and DQB1, roughly 520 for DQA1, 600 to 610 for DPA1, and about 450 for DPB1. Alongside the repertoire data, information on donor age, sex, ethnicity and CMV serostatus was compiled. A later genetic analysis used genome-wide SNP genotypes for about 60% of the roughly 670 donors, treating that subset as a discovery cohort. High-throughput TCR immunosequencing, statistical association of individual TCRs with disease status, and machine learning were combined to predict cytomegalovirus infection status. To decide whether each TCR beta V gene segment behaved as functional or pseudogenic, an earlier analysis of some 580 of the donors relied on high-throughput TCR beta sequencing. A separate validation cohort of approximately 130 different subjects was used in addition to the approximately 610-subject first cohort. Several DR-DQ haplotypes were treated as single units for association and clustering because of strong linkage in the cohort. In a later analysis, previously published TCR beta repertoires from 670 or so donors were re-analyzed and high-resolution HLA genotyping was added so that TCR occurrence patterns could be studied. Among the roughly 380 genotyped donors, roughly 80% belonged to the genetic ancestry cluster associated with self-reported Caucasian donors. Every discovery cohort repertoire had been produced on one sequencing platform. The study aimed to test whether signatures of past pathogen exposure could be identified by cataloging public T cell receptors. About 310 gigabases of sequencing data and tens of millions of unique TCR sequences were included in an early release covering several hundred HLA-typed donors. HLA typing included class I and class II loci at four-digit resolution. Among some 410 genotyped donors of the cohort, an average of around 240,000 unique TCR beta nucleotide sequences were sequenced per donor, around a sixth of them non-productive. Paper-wide results and their limitations: Broadly in line with IMGT annotations, most TCR beta V segments showed up in productive rearrangements about 87% or about 30% of the time in an earlier analysis of several hundred of the donors. A further reported finding was that TCR beta sequences accurately predicted the HLA-A and HLA-B alleles for most subjects in the first cohort. According to the authors, the approach could potentially be generalized to other disease states and immunological phenotypes. Strong co-occurrence of HLA alleles, especially DR and DQ, made assigning TCR associations to individual alleles difficult. A group of highly shared sequence variants was considered likely to be a technical artifact of the sequencing pipeline. About 17 rarely observed V segments, including chromosome 9 orphons, were excluded from the earlier analysis of some 590 of the donors because counts were too low. Linkage disequilibrium might explain the correlated functional status among segregating V segments, but an unknown experimental factor could not be excluded. A later analysis found that most CMV-associated TCR beta chains appeared HLA-restricted, with HLA associations seemingly driven largely by CMV exposure. The study gave a list of some 150 TCR beta chains associated with cytomegalovirus. Only TCR beta chains were sequenced in this cohort, and the absence of alpha or paired-chain data limited detectable features. Roughly uniform sequencing depth across donors was assumed in presence/absence analyses, although this assumption may not hold. In both the original and validation cohorts, the classifier was reported to diagnose cytomegalovirus status with high specificity and sensitivity. Compared with the 666-donor mean, donors in an Asian-associated ancestry cluster had fewer N-insertions in productive TCRs, according to a later genetic analysis. Because the 87-base-pair reads could not distinguish some IMGT-functional V segments, including TRBV6-2 and TRBV6-3, those segments were excluded. A later analysis found that TCR association rates varied across HLA loci, with DRB1 alleles showing the most associated TCRs and HLA-C alleles the fewest. V-gene and J-gene trimming of TCR beta chains was associated with a missense DCLRE1C variant in a later genetic analysis, and the association was replicated in an independent cohort. Most TCR sequences were observed very rarely across donors, whereas some public TCRs were present in many individuals. A later analysis associated 16,951 TCR beta sequences with specific HLA alleles at a false discovery rate of 0.05. In a later analysis, HLA-associated TCR beta chains showed more clonal expansion and lower generation probabilities than non-associated chains that were equally common. CMV serostatus was the only immune exposure information available for the cohort. Several of the top co-occurrence clusters appeared to be linked to parvovirus B19, influenza, CMV and Epstein-Barr virus, according to a later analysis. Because HLA typing was unavailable for some donors at each locus, only the typed subset was used in association tests. In vitro tests confirmed that a few of the cytomegalovirus-associated TCR beta chains recognize cytomegalovirus antigens.

From its cysteine to its phenylalanine, the CDR3 spans 15 amino acids. CDR3 DNA is the only sequence kept; it has 45 bases, read in frame from the first base. V loses 0 bases of germline sequence and J loses 2 bases, and the interval between the two ends is 10 bases. CDR1 is given as SGHAT and CDR2 as FQNNGV, both from the germline V gene. This receptor chain uses TRBV11-2 and TRBJ2-5; the D gene lacks a confident call. The sample was PBMCs. This TCR was sampled from a man between 50 and 59 years old in good health and CMV-seropositive. Here the CDR3 is given as CASSLDSGFQETQYF. The DNA sequence follows: TGTGCCAGCAGCTTAGATTCGGGTTTTCAAGAGACCCAGTACTTC.